The rows below give T cell receptor beta chains drawn from one sample of a study of T-cell reconstitution after alpha-beta-depleted transplantation in children. TCRdb re-derived calls from the PCR reads in MiXCR, one entry per CDR3 protein. The sample records 500,000 to 750,000 distinct CDR3 sequences, 27% being singletons. The sample in question was PBMCs, obtained before TCRalphabeta/CD19-depleted stem cell transplant. All receptors derive from a boy under two years old with Wiskott-Aldrich syndrome, due to receive a stem cell transplant. Each CDR3 is given with its conserved first and last residue. The D gene is left open where the match is weak. Clone size is given for some rows only: seen once, a few or many times, or a class if the clone is expanded.

D: -
size: -
V: TRBV29-1
J: TRBJ2-1
CDR3: CSVGDNEQFF
DNA: TGCAGCGTGGGAGACAATGAGCAGTTCTTC

D: -
size: -
V: TRBV20-1
J: TRBJ2-3
CDR3: CSPHSPSTDTQYF
DNA: TGCAGTCCCCATTCCCCTAGCACAGATACGCAGTATTTT

D: -
size: -
V: TRBV12-3/TRBV12-4
J: TRBJ2-7
CDR3: CASSFYNLATNTYEQYF
DNA: TGTGCCAGCAGTTTTTACAACCTAGCGACTAATACCTACGAGCAGTACTTC

D: -
size: few
V: TRBV5-1
J: TRBJ2-5
CDR3: CASSLAFGQETQYF
DNA: TGCGCCAGCAGCTTGGCCTTCGGACAAGAGACCCAGTACTTC

D: TRBD2
size: -
V: TRBV7-2
J: TRBJ2-1
CDR3: CASSVTSGGGNEQFF
DNA: TGTGCCAGCAGCGTGACTAGCGGGGGCGGCAATGAGCAGTTCTTC

D: -
size: -
V: TRBV5-1
J: TRBJ1-5
CDR3: CASSLRGGSNQPQHF
DNA: TGCGCCAGCAGCTTACGGGGAGGTAGCAATCAGCCCCAGCATTTT

D: -
size: many
V: TRBV10-2
J: TRBJ2-3
CDR3: CASGYAGGTDTQYF
DNA: TGCGCCAGCGGGTATGCAGGGGGCACAGATACGCAGTATTTT

D: TRBD2
size: -
V: TRBV20-1
J: TRBJ2-6
CDR3: CSVASGSSGANVLTF
DNA: TGCAGTGTGGCTAGCGGGAGCAGTGGGGCCAACGTCCTGACTTTC

D: -
size: -
V: TRBV6-1
J: TRBJ2-6
CDR3: CASLYSGANVLTF
DNA: TGTGCCAGTTTGTACTCTGGGGCCAACGTCCTGACTTTC

D: TRBD1
size: -
V: TRBV5-1
J: TRBJ2-1
CDR3: CASSLGGQVSYNEQFF
DNA: TGCGCCAGCAGCTTGGGGGGACAGGTTTCCTACAATGAGCAGTTCTTC

D: -
size: few
V: TRBV30
J: TRBJ2-2
CDR3: CAWSVLGGRAGELFF
DNA: TGTGCCTGGAGTGTACTCGGGGGTAGGGCCGGGGAGCTGTTTTTT

D: -
size: -
V: TRBV7-9
J: TRBJ2-1
CDR3: CASSFRDGRERFF
DNA: TGTGCCAGCAGCTTTAGGGACGGCAGGGAGCGGTTCTTC

D: TRBD1
size: -
V: TRBV6-5
J: TRBJ1-5
CDR3: CASGTGSQPQHF
DNA: TGTGCCAGCGGGACAGGGAGTCAGCCCCAGCATTTT

D: -
size: -
V: TRBV6-1
J: TRBJ1-4
CDR3: CASSGPPGFNEKLFF
DNA: TGTGCCAGCAGTGGGCCCCCTGGCTTTAATGAAAAACTGTTTTTT

D: TRBD2
size: -
V: TRBV4-2
J: TRBJ2-5
CDR3: CASSQDGAGGPRETQYF
DNA: TGTGCCAGCAGCCAAGATGGCGCGGGAGGGCCCAGGGAGACCCAGTACTTC

D: TRBD2
size: few
V: TRBV10-2
J: TRBJ2-5
CDR3: CASRGGLAPRRGETQYF
DNA: TGCGCCAGCAGGGGGGGACTAGCCCCCAGGAGAGGAGAGACCCAGTACTTC

D: -
size: -
V: TRBV2
J: TRBJ2-7
CDR3: CASSEGRGTYEQYF
DNA: TGTGCCAGCAGTGAAGGGAGGGGAACCTACGAGCAGTACTTC

D: -
size: -
V: TRBV5-1
J: TRBJ1-4
CDR3: CASSFFGTAEKLFF
DNA: TGCGCCAGCAGCTTTTTCGGGACGGCAGAAAAACTGTTTTTT

D: -
size: -
V: TRBV7-2
J: TRBJ1-4
CDR3: CASSPPPGEKLFF
DNA: TGTGCCAGCAGCCCCCCTCCGGGGGAAAAACTGTTTTTT

D: TRBD2
size: few
V: TRBV10-3
J: TRBJ2-1
CDR3: CAITRPGGEQFF
DNA: TGTGCCATCACTCGACCGGGGGGTGAGCAGTTCTTC

D: -
size: -
V: TRBV6-1
J: TRBJ1-1
CDR3: CASRRAAMNTEAFF
DNA: TGTGCCAGCAGACGGGCGGCAATGAACACTGAAGCTTTCTTT

D: -
size: many
V: TRBV4-2
J: TRBJ1-3
CDR3: CASSIQGSGNTIYF
DNA: TGTGCCAGCAGTATACAGGGATCTGGAAACACCATATATTTT

D: -
size: -
V: TRBV7-2
J: TRBJ2-3
CDR3: CASSTDRRGTDTQYF
DNA: TGTGCCAGCAGCACCGACCGTAGAGGTACAGATACGCAGTATTTT

D: TRBD1
size: -
V: TRBV7-2
J: TRBJ1-1
CDR3: CASILAGRGFEAFF
DNA: TGTGCCAGCATCCTCGCAGGCAGGGGGTTCGAAGCTTTCTTT

D: TRBD2
size: few
V: TRBV12-3/TRBV12-4
J: TRBJ2-3
CDR3: CASSLRLAGATDTQYF
DNA: TGTGCCAGCAGTTTACGACTAGCGGGAGCCACAGATACGCAGTATTTT

D: -
size: many
V: TRBV5-1
J: TRBJ2-3
CDR3: CASSFEGTDTQYF
DNA: TGCGCCAGCAGCTTTGAAGGGACAGATACGCAGTATTTT

D: TRBD2
size: few
V: TRBV10-3
J: TRBJ2-7
CDR3: CAISESLASGYEQYF
DNA: TGTGCCATCAGTGAGTCGTTGGCTAGCGGCTACGAGCAGTACTTC

D: TRBD1
size: few
V: TRBV20-1
J: TRBJ1-5
CDR3: CSALQGSQPQHF
DNA: TGCAGTGCATTACAGGGGAGTCAGCCCCAGCATTTT

D: TRBD1
size: -
V: TRBV5-1
J: TRBJ1-1
CDR3: CASSLADLGTGTEAFF
DNA: TGCGCCAGCAGCCTCGCCGACTTGGGGACAGGCACTGAAGCTTTCTTT

D: -
size: -
V: TRBV20-1
J: TRBJ2-1
CDR3: CSAEGLLSSYNEQFF
DNA: TGCAGTGCGGAGGGACTGTTGAGCTCCTACAATGAGCAGTTCTTC

D: TRBD2
size: many
V: TRBV5-1
J: TRBJ2-2
CDR3: CASSLAGGDTGELFF
DNA: TGCGCCAGCAGTCTGGCGGGAGGTGACACCGGGGAGCTGTTTTTT

D: TRBD1
size: few
V: TRBV5-5
J: TRBJ1-4
CDR3: CASSKPGQGLFF
DNA: TGTGCCAGCAGCAAACCGGGACAGGGACTGTTTTTT

D: TRBD2
size: -
V: TRBV5-1
J: TRBJ2-7
CDR3: CASSLDPGTRGEQYF
DNA: TGCGCCAGCAGCTTGGACCCCGGGACTAGAGGCGAGCAGTACTTC

D: TRBD2
size: -
V: TRBV11-2
J: TRBJ2-1
CDR3: CASSLASGMTIQREQFF
DNA: TGTGCCAGCAGCTTAGCTAGCGGGATGACTATACAAAGGGAGCAGTTCTTC

D: -
size: few
V: TRBV9
J: TRBJ2-4
CDR3: CASSVATGWGIQYF
DNA: TGTGCCAGCAGCGTAGCTACAGGGTGGGGCATTCAGTACTTC